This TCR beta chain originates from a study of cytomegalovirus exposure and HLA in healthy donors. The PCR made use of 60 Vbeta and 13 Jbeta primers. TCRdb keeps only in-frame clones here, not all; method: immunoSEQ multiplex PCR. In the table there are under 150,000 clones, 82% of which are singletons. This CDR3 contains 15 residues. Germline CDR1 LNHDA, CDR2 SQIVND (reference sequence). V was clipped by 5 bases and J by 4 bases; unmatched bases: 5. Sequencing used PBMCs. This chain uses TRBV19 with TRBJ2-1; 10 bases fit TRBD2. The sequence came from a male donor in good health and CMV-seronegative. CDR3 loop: CASSPSSGGYNEQFF. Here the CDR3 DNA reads TGTGCCAGTAGTCCGAGTAGCGGGGGGTACAATGAGCAGTTCTTC. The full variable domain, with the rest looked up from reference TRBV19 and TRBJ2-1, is DGGITQSPKYLFRKEGQNVTLSCEQNLNHDAMYWYRQDPGQGLRLIYYSQIVNDFQKGDIAEGYSVSREKKESFPLTVTSAQKNPTAFYLCASSPSSGGYNEQFFGPGTRLTVL.